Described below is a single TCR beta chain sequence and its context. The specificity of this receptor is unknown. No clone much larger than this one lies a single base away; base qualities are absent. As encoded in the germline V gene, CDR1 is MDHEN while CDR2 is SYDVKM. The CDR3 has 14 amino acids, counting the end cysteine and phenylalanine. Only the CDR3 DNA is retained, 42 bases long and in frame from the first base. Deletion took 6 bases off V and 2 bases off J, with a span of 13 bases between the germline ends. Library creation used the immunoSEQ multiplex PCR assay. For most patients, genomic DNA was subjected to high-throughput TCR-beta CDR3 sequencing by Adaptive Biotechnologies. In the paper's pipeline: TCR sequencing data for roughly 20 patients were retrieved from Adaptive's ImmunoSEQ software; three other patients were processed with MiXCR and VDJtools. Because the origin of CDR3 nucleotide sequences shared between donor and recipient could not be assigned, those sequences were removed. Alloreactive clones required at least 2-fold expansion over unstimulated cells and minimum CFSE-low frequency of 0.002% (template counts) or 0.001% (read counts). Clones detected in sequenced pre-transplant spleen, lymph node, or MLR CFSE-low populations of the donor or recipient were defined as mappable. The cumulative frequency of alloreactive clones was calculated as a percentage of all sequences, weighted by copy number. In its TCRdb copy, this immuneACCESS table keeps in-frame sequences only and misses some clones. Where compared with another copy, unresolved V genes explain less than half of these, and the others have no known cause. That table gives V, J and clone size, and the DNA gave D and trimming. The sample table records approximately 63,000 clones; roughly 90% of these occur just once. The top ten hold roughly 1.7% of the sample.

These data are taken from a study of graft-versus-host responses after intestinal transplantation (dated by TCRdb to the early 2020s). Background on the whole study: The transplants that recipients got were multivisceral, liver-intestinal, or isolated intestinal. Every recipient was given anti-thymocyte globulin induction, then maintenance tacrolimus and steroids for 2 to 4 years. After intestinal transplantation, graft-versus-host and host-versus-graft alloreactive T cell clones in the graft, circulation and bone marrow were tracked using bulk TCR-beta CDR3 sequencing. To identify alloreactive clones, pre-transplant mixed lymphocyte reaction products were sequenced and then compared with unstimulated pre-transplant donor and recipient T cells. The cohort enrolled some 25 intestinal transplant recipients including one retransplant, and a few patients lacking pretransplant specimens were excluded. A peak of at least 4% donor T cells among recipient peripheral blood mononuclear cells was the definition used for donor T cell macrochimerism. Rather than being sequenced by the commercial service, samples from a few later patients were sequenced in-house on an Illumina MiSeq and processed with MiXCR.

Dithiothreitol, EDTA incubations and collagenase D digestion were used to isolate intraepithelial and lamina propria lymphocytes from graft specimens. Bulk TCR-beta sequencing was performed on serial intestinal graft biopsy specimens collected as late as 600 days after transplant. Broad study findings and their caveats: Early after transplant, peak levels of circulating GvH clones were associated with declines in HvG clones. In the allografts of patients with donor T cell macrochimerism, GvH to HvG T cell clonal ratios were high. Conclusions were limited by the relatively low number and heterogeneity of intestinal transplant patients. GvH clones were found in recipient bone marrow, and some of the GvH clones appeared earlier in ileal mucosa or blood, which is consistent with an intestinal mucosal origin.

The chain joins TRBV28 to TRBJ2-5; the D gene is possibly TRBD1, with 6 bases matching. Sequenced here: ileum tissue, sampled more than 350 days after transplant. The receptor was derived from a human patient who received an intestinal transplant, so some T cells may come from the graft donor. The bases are TGTGCCAGCAGCCCCCGGACAGTTCAAGAGACCCAGTACTTC. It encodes CASSPRTVQETQYF.